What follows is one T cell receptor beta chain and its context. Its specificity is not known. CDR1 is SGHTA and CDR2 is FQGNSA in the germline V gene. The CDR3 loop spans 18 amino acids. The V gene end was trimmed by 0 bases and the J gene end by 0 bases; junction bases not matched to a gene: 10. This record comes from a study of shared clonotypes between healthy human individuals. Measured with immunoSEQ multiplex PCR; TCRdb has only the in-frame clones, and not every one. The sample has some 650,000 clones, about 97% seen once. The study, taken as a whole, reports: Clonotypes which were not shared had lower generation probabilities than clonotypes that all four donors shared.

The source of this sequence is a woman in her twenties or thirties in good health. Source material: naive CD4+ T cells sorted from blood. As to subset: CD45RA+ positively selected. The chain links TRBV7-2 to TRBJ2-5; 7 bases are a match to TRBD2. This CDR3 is CASSLALGGGRYQETQYF. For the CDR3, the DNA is TGTGCCAGCAGCTTAGCGCTGGGGGGAGGGCGGTACCAAGAGACCCAGTACTTC.